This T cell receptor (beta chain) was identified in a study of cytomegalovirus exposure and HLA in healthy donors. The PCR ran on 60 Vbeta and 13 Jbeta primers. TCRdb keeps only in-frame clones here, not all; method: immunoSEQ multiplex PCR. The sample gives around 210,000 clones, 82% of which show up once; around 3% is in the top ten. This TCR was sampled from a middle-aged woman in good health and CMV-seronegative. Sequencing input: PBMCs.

CDR3 sequence (DNA): TGCAGTGCTGTCAGGGGAGAGCAGTACTTC. Its translation is CSAVRGEQYF. This rearrangement joins TRBV20-1 to TRBJ2-7; possibly TRBD1 for D (6 bases). CDR3 length equals 10 residues. The germline gives CDR1 DFQATT, CDR2 SNEGSKA (reference sequence). V dropped 5 bases and J dropped 7 bases, with 9 bases sitting between them.